These 13 T cell receptor beta chains were sequenced from one sample in a study of identical twins. Using its own MiXCR run on the 5' RACE reads, TCRdb lists one record per CDR3 protein. The data hold hundreds of thousands of distinct CDR3 sequences, with 6.1% observed a single time. The sequenced sample consisted of naive T cells sorted from blood. The receptors come from a young man in good health.

The V call is TRBV5-1, the J call TRBJ1-1; perhaps TRBD1 as D (6 bases). The CDR3 totals 13 residues. With 4 bases removed from V and 8 bases from J, the gap between germline ends came to 15 bases. CDR1 SGHRS and CDR2 YFSETQ come from the germline V gene. The CDR3 loop is CASSPGQPGEAFF. CDR3 nucleotide sequence: TGCGCCAGCAGCCCCGGACAGCCAGGAGAAGCTTTCTTT.

In its sample, this clonotype was seen many times. The CDR3 sequence: CASSFRDVTETQYF. The CDR3 DNA reads as TGTGCCAGCAGCTTTAGAGATGTCACAGAGACCCAGTACTTC. The chain recombines TRBV7-9 with TRBJ2-5; D is ambiguous. The CDR3 consists of 14 residues. From germline, CDR1 is SEHNR and CDR2 FQNEAQ (reference sequence). V was pared by 3 bases and J by 4 bases, with 12 bases between. Supplemented by reference TRBV7-9 and TRBJ2-5, the full variable domain reads DTGVSQNPRHKITKRGQNVTFRCDPISEHNRLYWYRQTLGQGPEFLTYFQNEAQLEKSRLLSDRFSAERPKGSFSTLEIQRTEQGDSAMYLCASSFRDVTETQYFGPGTRLLVL.

This clonotype has more than one count but fewer than ten. The chain combines TRBV6-1 with TRBJ2-7; 11 nucleotides match TRBD1. The CDR3 has 15 amino acids. CDR1 MNHNS and CDR2 SASEGT come from the germline V gene. Trimming removed 6 bases from V and 7 bases from J; junction bases left unmatched: 11. CDR3 sequence reads: CASSLGQGARYEQYV. CDR3 in DNA: TGTGCCAGCAGCCTCGGACAGGGGGCGCGTTATGAGCAGTACGTC.

This clonotype has only a few counts. This rearrangement joins TRBV5-1 to TRBJ2-7; D might be TRBD1 (5 bases). Germline-derived CDR1 and CDR2 are SGHRS and YFSETQ. Trimming took off 0 bases at V and 6 bases at J, with 16 bases between the two ends. The CDR3 covers 15 residues. The CDR3 DNA is TGCGCCAGCAGCTTGGAGGCAGGGTACGCCTCCGAGCAGTACTTC. Protein sequence: CASSLEAGYASEQYF.

This clonotype appeared many times. This chain joins TRBV10-3 and TRBJ1-1; the D gene is possibly TRBD1 (5 bases). Trimming pared 1 base from V and 12 bases from J, leaving 12 bases between. Germline CDR1 ENHRY, CDR2 SYGVKD. The CDR3 contains 12 residues. The CDR3 DNA follows: TGTGCCATCAGTGAGTTACGAACAGGCACTTTCTTT. Encoded protein: CAISELRTGTFF.

In its sample, this clonotype was seen many times. The gene calls are TRBV29-1 and TRBJ2-7; possible D gene TRBD1, 8 bases. Looked up from germline, CDR1 is SQVTM and CDR2 is ANQGSEA. Trimming took off 4 bases at V and 2 bases at J, with 12 bases between the two ends. This CDR3 contains 13 residues. The CDR3 reads CSVVQGGTYEQYF. The CDR3 DNA is TGCAGCGTTGTACAGGGGGGGACCTACGAGCAGTACTTC.

The chain is built from TRBV20-1 and TRBJ2-7; D tentatively fits TRBD1 or TRBD2 (5 bases each). There are 17 residues in the CDR3. The V gene lost 1 base and the J gene lost 1 base, with 20 bases spanning the gap. CDR1 is DFQATT, CDR2 SNEGSKA, per germline (reference sequence). As DNA, the CDR3 is TGCAGTGCTAGAGCGATACCGACGGGGCGGCAGTCCTACGAGCAGTACTTC. Translated: CSARAIPTGRQSYEQYF.

This clonotype was counted ten times or more. The chain couples TRBV6-6 to TRBJ2-1; maybe TRBD2 (6 bases). The germline V gene has CDR1 MNHNY and CDR2 SVGAGI (reference sequence). The CDR3 loop spans 12 amino acids. Trimming pared 9 bases from V and 8 bases from J, leaving 14 bases between. The CDR3 sequence: CASAGQKDEQFF. The CDR3 region has the DNA TGTGCCAGTGCGGGGCAAAAGGATGAGCAGTTCTTC.

This chain connects TRBV5-6 to TRBJ2-1, with a weak D call TRBD1 (7 bases). CDR1 SGHDT and CDR2 YYEEEE come from the germline V gene. Trimming shortened V by 6 bases and J by 7 bases, and 17 bases separated the two germline ends. This CDR3 has 14 residues. CDR3: CASNPTGTFNEQFF. The CDR3 DNA is TGTGCCAGCAACCCGACAGGGACTTTTAATGAGCAGTTCTTC.

This clonotype was detected many times. The chain has TRBV12-3 or TRBV12-4 and TRBJ2-5; D call uncertain. The CDR3 runs to 15 residues. Trimming removed 4 bases from V and 2 bases from J, with 14 bases in between. The chain's CDR3 is CASSSPPDFQETQYF. Here the CDR3 DNA reads TGTGCCAGCAGTTCCCCCCCCGACTTTCAAGAGACCCAGTACTTC.

The chain combines TRBV6-2 or TRBV6-3 with TRBJ2-7; D unclear. Germline lookup yields CDR1 MNHEY and CDR2 SVGEGT. Trimming shortened V by 2 bases and J by 3 bases, and 8 bases separated the two germline ends. The CDR3 loop spans 13 amino acids. Here the CDR3 DNA reads TGTGCCAGCAGTTACCAGATCCACTACGAGCAGTACTTC. Its translation: CASSYQIHYEQYF.

This clonotype was picked up a small number of times. V is TRBV7-9 and J is TRBJ2-3; D uncertain. Germline V gives CDR1 SEHNR, CDR2 FQNEAQ (reference sequence). Trimming took off 9 bases at V and 6 bases at J, with 19 bases between the two ends. The CDR3 runs 14 residues. The DNA for the CDR3 is TGTGCCAGTTGGGGTCTCAGACCGTTGGATACGCAGTATTTT. Translated: CASWGLRPLDTQYF.

This clonotype was observed at least ten times. The chain recombines TRBV2 with TRBJ2-1, with 9 nucleotides matching TRBD1. The junction had 10 bases not matched to a gene; V was cut back by 5 bases and J by 8 bases. There are 15 residues in the CDR3. In germline, CDR1 is SNHLY, CDR2 FYNNEI. The CDR3: CASSSPGQGLYEQFF. DNA for the CDR3: TGTGCCAGCAGTTCACCGGGACAGGGACTCTATGAGCAGTTCTTC.